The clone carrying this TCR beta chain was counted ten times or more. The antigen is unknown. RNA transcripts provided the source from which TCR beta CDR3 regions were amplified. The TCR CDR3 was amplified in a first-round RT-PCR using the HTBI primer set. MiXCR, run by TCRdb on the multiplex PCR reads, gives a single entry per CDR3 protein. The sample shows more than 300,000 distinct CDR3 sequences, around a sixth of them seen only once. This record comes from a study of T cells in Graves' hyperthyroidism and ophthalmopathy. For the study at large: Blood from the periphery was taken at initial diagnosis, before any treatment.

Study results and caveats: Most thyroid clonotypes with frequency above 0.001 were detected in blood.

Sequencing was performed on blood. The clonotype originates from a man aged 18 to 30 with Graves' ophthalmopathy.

CDR3 sequence (DNA): TGTGCCAGCAGCTTAGGGTATTCGGCGGGTTGGGAGACCCAGTACTTC. Residues: CASSLGYSAGWETQYF. The gene calls are TRBV7-2 and TRBJ2-5; a possible D gene is TRBD2 (5 bases). The CDR3 extends over 16 amino acids. The V and J ends lost 1 base and 5 bases respectively, with 17 bases between them. Germline V gene sequence: CDR1 SGHTA, CDR2 FQGNSA. Full variable domain (outside the CDR3, taken from reference TRBV7-2 and TRBJ2-5): GAGVSQSPSNKVTEKGKDVELRCDPISGHTALYWYRQSLGQGLEFLIYFQGNSAPDKSGLPSDRFSAERTGGSVSTLTIQRTQQEDSAVYLCASSLGYSAGWETQYFGPGTRLLVL.